This T cell receptor (beta chain) was sequenced for a study of shared clonotypes between healthy human individuals. Sequencing was performed with immunoSEQ multiplex PCR; in TCRdb, only in-frame clones are kept and a portion is missing. Of about half a million clones in the sample, around four fifths are singletons; the top ten hold 12%. A note on this clone: This sample includes further DNA sequences coding for the same CDR3.

The germline V gene has CDR1 ENHRY and CDR2 SYGVKD. The CDR3 sequence is 13 residues long. J lost 5 bases, V lost 2 bases, and 2 bases had no gene match. This TCR derives from a woman in her 40s in good health. Some clones in this sample may be carry-over from other donors' samples. Sequences were obtained from PBMCs. This chain joins TRBV10-3 and TRBJ1-2, with TRBD1 matching over 7 bases. The CDR3 reads CAISEGTAYGYTF. The CDR3 nucleotides are TGTGCCATCAGTGAGGGGACAGCTTATGGCTACACCTTC.